These 19 T cell receptor beta chains came from one sample sequenced in a study of T-cell memory formation after mild COVID-19. One entry per CDR3 protein, called by TCRdb with MiXCR from the 5' RACE reads. The sample contains 450,000 or so distinct CDR3 sequences, approximately 25% of which appear only once. The sample was PBMCs or a T cell subset sorted from them (not recorded which). These receptor sequences come from an adult woman who had mild COVID-19 (a few samples of this study predate the infection). Cell type and time point are not known.

The chain employs TRBV12-3 or TRBV12-4 and TRBJ2-7; no clear D gene. The V gene lost 2 bases and the J gene lost 3 bases, with 11 bases spanning the gap. The CDR3 sequence is 14 residues long. The CDR3 bases are TGTGCCAGCAGTTTAATCGGCAGAGACTACGAGCAGTACTTC. This sequence encodes CASSLIGRDYEQYF.

This chain joins TRBV18 and TRBJ1-2, with D tentatively TRBD1 (5 bases). The germline V and J ends were trimmed by 4 bases and 4 bases, with 13 bases remaining between them. Germline values: CDR1 KGHSH, CDR2 LQKENI. The length of the CDR3 is 14 residues. The CDR3 nucleotides are TGTGCCAGCTCACTACAGGAGTCTACCTATGGCTACACCTTC. It is translated as CASSLQESTYGYTF.

The chain couples TRBV20-1 to TRBJ2-1; the D call may be TRBD1 or TRBD2 (5 bases each). Germline CDR1 is DFQATT and CDR2 is SNEGSKA (reference sequence). This CDR3 has 12 residues. Trimming pared 5 bases from V and 16 bases from J, leaving 21 bases between. Here the CDR3 DNA reads TGCAGTGCTGGGCAAGGGACCGACGAGCGATTCTTC. It codes for CSAGQGTDERFF.

This clonotype was seen more than once but under ten times. The chain recombines TRBV5-1 with TRBJ2-2; no definite D call. The V end was cut by 2 bases, the J end by 0 bases, with 11 bases between. Looked up from germline, CDR1 is SGHRS and CDR2 is YFSETQ. This CDR3 has 16 amino acids. The DNA of the CDR3 is TGCGCCAGCAGCTTTGGGGTGACATCGAACACCGGGGAGCTGTTTTTT. Residues: CASSFGVTSNTGELFF.

This clonotype appeared a few times. The CDR3 here is CASSVSGGLNTGELFF. The CDR3 nucleotides are TGTGCCAGCAGTGTTAGCGGGGGCCTGAACACCGGGGAGCTGTTTTTT. The chain couples TRBV6-5 to TRBJ2-2; the match to TRBD2 covers 9 bases. The CDR3 sequence is 16 residues long. Per the germline V gene, CDR1 is MNHEY and CDR2 is SVGAGI. V was pared by 5 bases and J by 1 base, with 5 bases of the junction left unmatched.

For the CDR3, the DNA is TGTGCCAGCAGCTTGGGCCGTACGGGAAACATTCAGTACTTC. It is translated as CASSLGRTGNIQYF. The chain employs TRBV5-6 and TRBJ2-4; no clear D gene. Germline assignment: CDR1 SGHDT and CDR2 YYEEEE. CDR3 size: 14 residues. Deletions cut 0 bases from V and 6 bases from J, with 10 bases between.

The chain links TRBV12-3 or TRBV12-4 to TRBJ2-7; D is unresolved. V lost 6 bases, J lost 2 bases, and 11 bases lay in between. The CDR3 loop spans 13 amino acids. This CDR3 is CASSSPRPYEQYF. The DNA for the CDR3 is TGTGCCAGCAGCTCCCCCAGGCCCTACGAGCAGTACTTC.

This clonotype was counted only a few times. The V and J genes are TRBV6-5 and TRBJ2-1, with unresolved D. In germline, CDR1 is MNHEY, CDR2 SVGAGI. The CDR3 totals 12 residues. Trimming pared 5 bases from V and 7 bases from J, leaving 9 bases between. DNA of the CDR3: TGTGCCAGCAGTCCCAGTACGAATGAGCAGTTCTTC. Protein product: CASSPSTNEQFF.

The J gene is TRBJ1-1, the V gene TRBV2; a possible D gene is TRBD1 (5 bases). CDR1 SNHLY and CDR2 FYNNEI come from the germline V gene. This CDR3 has 13 residues. V lost 5 bases and J lost 11, with 18 bases in between. CDR3 DNA: TGTGCCAGCAGTCCCACGCTACAGGTTCCCGCTTTCTTT. It codes for CASSPTLQVPAFF.

The rearrangement joins TRBV24-1 to TRBJ1-1, with 8 nucleotides matching TRBD1. The CDR3 is 14 amino acids. V was clipped by 7 bases and J by 4 bases; unmatched bases: 7. Per the germline V gene, CDR1 is KGHDR and CDR2 is SFDVKD. CDR3 residues: CATSDRGVGTEAFF. CDR3 sequence (DNA): TGTGCCACCAGCGACAGGGGAGTGGGCACTGAAGCTTTCTTT.

The rearrangement uses TRBV7-9 and TRBJ2-6; the match to TRBD1 covers 9 bases. The CDR3 extends over 18 amino acids. With 1 base clipped from V and 2 bases from J, the junction kept 6 bases outside the gene matches. CDR1 SEHNR and CDR2 FQNEAQ come from the germline V gene (reference sequence). In DNA, the CDR3 is TGTGCCAGCAGCTTAGGTCCGGGACAGGGCCCTGGGGCCAACGTCCTGACTTTC. Protein sequence: CASSLGPGQGPGANVLTF.

The chain is built from TRBV24-1 and TRBJ1-5; no firm D call. V lost 4 bases and J lost 2, with 11 bases in between. CDR1 and CDR2 from the germline V gene are KGHDR and SFDVKD. CDR3 length: 15 amino acids. The CDR3 nucleotides read TGTGCCACCAGTGACCGGGTCGGGGGCAATCAGCCCCAGCATTTT. This translates into CATSDRVGGNQPQHF.

The chain links TRBV7-2 to TRBJ2-1; D uncertain. This CDR3 spans 13 amino acids. The V gene's germline CDR1 is SGHTA and CDR2 FQGNSA. Trimming removed 10 bases from V and 3 bases from J, with 13 bases in between. CDR3 amino acids: CAIEDRNYNEQFF. The CDR3 bases are TGTGCCATCGAGGATAGAAACTACAATGAGCAGTTCTTC.

The J gene is TRBJ2-1, the V gene TRBV6-5; D possibly uses TRBD1 or TRBD2 (5 bases each). V was pared by 5 bases and J by 6 bases, with 8 bases between. The CDR3 loop spans 12 amino acids. Looked up from germline, CDR1 is MNHEY and CDR2 is SVGAGI. The CDR3, as DNA: TGTGCCAGCAGTAGGGACGCCAATGAGCAGTTCTTC. It encodes CASSRDANEQFF.

This clonotype came up a few times. This chain links TRBV12-3 or TRBV12-4 with TRBJ1-5; perhaps TRBD1 as D (5 bases). The CDR3 spans 15 residues. The ends were cut back, 2 bases at V and 7 bases at J, with 15 bases in the middle. Written as DNA, the CDR3 is TGTGCCAGCAGTTTAACGGGGGGAACCCAGCAGCCCCAGCATTTT. It is translated as CASSLTGGTQQPQHF.

This chain connects TRBV9 to TRBJ2-7; D might be TRBD2 (5 bases). V lost 0 bases and J lost 5, with 9 bases in between. The CDR3 consists of 13 residues. Germline CDR1 is SGDLS and CDR2 is YYNGEE. The CDR3 reads CASSVETSDEQYF. Here the CDR3 DNA reads TGTGCCAGCAGCGTAGAAACTAGTGACGAGCAGTACTTC.

The chain is built from TRBV7-2 and TRBJ1-3, with D perhaps matching TRBD1 (5 bases). CDR1 and CDR2 (germline): SGHTA, FQGNSA. The ends were cut back, 2 bases at V and 0 bases at J, with 11 bases in the middle. This CDR3 is 16 amino acids long. DNA for the CDR3: TGTGCCAGCAGCTTATGGACGGGGCCCTCTGGAAACACCATATATTTT. Translation gives CASSLWTGPSGNTIYF.

This clonotype was seen more than once but under ten times. The chain joins TRBV5-1 to TRBJ2-5; 7 nucleotides agree with TRBD2. Trimming removed 4 bases from V and 3 bases from J; junction bases left unmatched: 12. Germline CDR1 reads SGHRS; CDR2 reads YFSETQ. The CDR3 length is 16 residues. CDR3 sequence (DNA): TGCGCCAGCAGCCCGGATTCAGGGAGGGGAGAAGAGACCCAGTACTTC. As protein: CASSPDSGRGEETQYF.

This clonotype was observed a few times. In DNA, the CDR3 is TGTGCCAGCAGCTGGAGGGCATTACAGGGCTACGAGCAGTACTTC. It yields the protein CASSWRALQGYEQYF. This sequence joins TRBV5-6 and TRBJ2-7; D is perhaps TRBD1 or TRBD2 (6 bases each). This CDR3 is built from 15 residues. Germline assignment: CDR1 SGHDT and CDR2 YYEEEE. The V and J ends lost 3 bases and 3 bases respectively, with 16 bases between them.